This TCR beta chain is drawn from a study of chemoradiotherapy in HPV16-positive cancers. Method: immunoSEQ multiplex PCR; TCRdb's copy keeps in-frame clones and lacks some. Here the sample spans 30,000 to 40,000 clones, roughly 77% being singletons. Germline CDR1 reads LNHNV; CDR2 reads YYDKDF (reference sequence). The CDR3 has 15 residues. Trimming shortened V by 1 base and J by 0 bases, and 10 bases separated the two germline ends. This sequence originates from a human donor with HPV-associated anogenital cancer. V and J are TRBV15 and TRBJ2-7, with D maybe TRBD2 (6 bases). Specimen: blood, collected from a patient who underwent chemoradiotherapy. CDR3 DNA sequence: TGTGCCACCAGCAGAGGCGGGGTGGGCTCCTACGAGCAGTACTTC. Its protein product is CATSRGGVGSYEQYF.